This is a list of T cell receptor beta chains from one sample in a study of circulating tumor DNA in untreated peripheral T-cell lymphoma. TCRdb's copy holds only in-frame clones and misses some; the assay was immunoSEQ multiplex PCR. The profile shows 5,000 to 6,500 clones, 65% to 70% of them singletons. Sequences were obtained from tumor tissue. Source of these receptors: a human donor with peripheral T-cell lymphoma. The CDR3 runs from the conserved cysteine through the conserved F or W. The order of the fields is D gene, clone size, CDR3 length, V gene, J gene, CDR3 protein, CDR3 DNA. D genes are given only for firm matches. A clone size is listed for some rows: how often the clone was seen (once, few, many), or a class if it is expanded.

-	-	16	TRBV28	TRBJ2-1	CASSWGEEHSYNEQFF	TGTGCCAGCAGCTGGGGGGAGGAGCACTCCTACAATGAGCAGTTCTTC
-	-	15	TRBV6-8	TRBJ2-2	CASSSGDQDTGELFF	TGTGCCAGCAGTTCGGGGGATCAGGACACCGGGGAGCTGTTTTTT
TRBD2	-	16	TRBV11-3	TRBJ2-1	CASSYSSSGSYNEQFF	TGTGCCAGCAGCTACTCTTCTAGCGGGAGTTACAATGAGCAGTTCTTC
-	-	15	TRBV19	TRBJ1-4	CASKSGTLVGEKLFF	TGTGCCAGTAAATCCGGGACTTTGGTAGGTGAAAAACTGTTTTTT
-	-	19	TRBV19	TRBJ2-6	CASSQKRVEFLSGANVLTF	TGTGCCAGTAGCCAGAAAAGGGTTGAATTCCTCTCTGGGGCCAACGTCCTGACTTTC
-	once	11	TRBV6-7	TRBJ1-1	CASSQTTEAFF	TGTGCCAGCAGTCAGACCACTGAAGCTTTCTTT
TRBD1	-	14	TRBV29-1	TRBJ2-7	CSVGGQGISYEQYF	TGCAGCGTTGGAGGACAGGGGATATCCTACGAGCAGTACTTT
-	few	12	TRBV29-1	TRBJ1-4	CSVLESDEKLFF	TGCAGCGTCCTCGAGTCCGATGAAAAACTGTTTTTT
-	once	12	TRBV27	TRBJ1-2	CASREDLHGYTF	TGTGCCAGCAGGGAGGACCTCCATGGCTACACCTTC
-	-	13	TRBV29-1	TRBJ1-1	CSVAGPLRAEAFF	TGCAGCGTTGCGGGACCTTTGAGGGCTGAAGCTTTCTTT
-	few	14	TRBV28	TRBJ1-2	CASSPRQGPYGYTF	TGTGCCAGCAGTCCTAGGCAGGGGCCCTATGGCTACACCTTC
TRBD1	-	15	TRBV11-3	TRBJ2-1	CASSLRDRGDNEQFF	TGTGCCAGCAGCTTAAGGGACAGGGGGGACAATGAGCAGTTCTTC
-	-	13	TRBV6-7	TRBJ2-1	CASSLIIISEQFF	TGTGCCAGCAGCCTAATCATAATAAGTGAGCAGTTCTTC
-	-	13	TRBV28	TRBJ2-2	CASSRGDTGELFF	TGTGCCAGCTCCAGAGGAGACACCGGGGAGCTGTTTTTT
-	-	13	TRBV18	TRBJ2-7	CASSPGSSYEQYF	TGTGCCAGCTCCCCGGGGAGCTCCTACGAGCAGTACTTC
-	few	17	TRBV19	TRBJ1-2	CASSLLSVGSANYGYTF	TGTGCCAGTAGTTTACTCTCCGTAGGGTCAGCTAACTATGGCTACACCTTC
-	few	13	TRBV6-8	TRBJ1-5	CASSSLAGAAQHF	TGTGCCAGCAGTTCCCTCGCCGGGGCCGCCCAGCATTTT
-	-	12	TRBV12-5	TRBJ2-2	CASGSGPGELFF	TGTGCTAGTGGTTCGGGCCCCGGGGAGCTGTTTTTT
TRBD2	-	14	TRBV18	TRBJ2-3	CASSPSSGRAAQYF	TGTGCCAGCTCACCTTCTAGCGGGAGGGCCGCGCAGTATTTT
TRBD2	-	14	TRBV12-5	TRBJ2-3	CASQTSGTFDTQYF	TGTGCCAGCCAAACTAGCGGCACCTTTGATACGCAGTATTTT
-	-	12	TRBV28	TRBJ2-7	CASSGTSYEQYF	TGTGCCAGCAGTGGGACTTCTTACGAGCAGTACTTC
-	-	12	TRBV28	TRBJ1-3	CASSPRGGTIYF	TGTGCCAGCAGTCCCCGGGGTGGCACCATATATTTT
-	few	11	TRBV19	TRBJ1-3	CASGRGNTIYF	TGTGCCAGTGGCCGTGGAAACACCATATATTTT
-	-	12	TRBV2	TRBJ1-4	CASNPDSEKLFF	TGTGCCAGCAACCCGGATTCTGAAAAACTGTTTTTT
-	-	14	TRBV15	TRBJ2-5	CATSARPFGETQYF	TGTGCCACCAGCGCGAGGCCGTTTGGGGAGACCCAGTACTTC
-	few	13	TRBV19	TRBJ2-7	CASSIVTGREQYF	TGTGCCAGTAGTATAGTTACAGGGAGGGAGCAGTACTTC
-	-	15	TRBV29-1	TRBJ2-1	CSVELVGGGLNEQFF	TGCAGCGTTGAGCTTGTGGGGGGAGGTCTCAATGAGCAGTTCTTC
-	-	16	TRBV5-1	TRBJ2-1	CASSLAGTSIYNEQFF	TGCGCCAGCAGCTTGGCCGGTACTAGCATTTACAATGAGCAGTTCTTC
-	once	16	TRBV1	TRBJ1-5	CASSPDRDYSNQPQHF	TGCGCCAGCAGCCCCGACAGAGATTATAGCAATCAGCCCCAGCATTTT
-	once	13	TRBV23-1	TRBJ2-1	CASSPNKVLEQFF	TGCGCCAGCAGCCCGAACAAGGTACTTGAGCAGTTCTTC
TRBD2	-	15	TRBV6-8	TRBJ2-5	CASSYVGLPKETQYF	TGTGCCAGCAGTTACGTGGGACTACCAAAAGAGACCCAGTACTTC
TRBD1	few	16	TRBV7-2	TRBJ1-1	CASSLVGGQINTEAFF	TGTGCCAGCAGCTTAGTGGGGGGACAGATCAACACTGAAGCTTTCTTT
-	-	13	TRBV28	TRBJ1-1	CASRWERNTEAFF	TGTGCCAGCAGATGGGAGAGGAACACTGAAGCTTTCTTT
TRBD2	-	17	TRBV11-3	TRBJ2-5	CASSLNPSGRQSETQYF	TGTGCCAGCAGCTTGAACCCTAGCGGGAGGCAATCGGAGACCCAGTACTTC
-	once	15	TRBV5-1	TRBJ2-2	CASSQDGANTGELFF	TGCGCCAGCAGCCAGGACGGAGCGAACACCGGGGAGCTGTTTTTT
-	few	11	TRBV19	TRBJ2-7	CASGQSYEQYF	TGTGCCAGTGGACAGTCCTACGAGCAGTACTTC
-	-	14	TRBV30	TRBJ1-1	CAWSTDFRGTEAFF	TGTGCCTGGAGCACAGACTTTAGGGGCACTGAAGCTTTCTTT
-	-	12	TRBV6-8	TRBJ1-4	CASSKADEKLFF	TGTGCCAGCAGCAAAGCGGACGAAAAACTGTTTTTT
TRBD1	-	12	TRBV6-8	TRBJ2-5	CASSDRAETQYF	TGTGCCAGCTCAGACAGGGCGGAGACCCAGTACTTC
-	-	15	TRBV11-3	TRBJ2-3	CASSLYRRSTDTQYF	TGTGCCAGCAGCTTGTACCGTCGGAGCACAGATACGCAGTATTTT
TRBD1	-	15	TRBV12-5	TRBJ2-6	CAGGQGGSGANVLTF	TGTGCCGGAGGACAGGGAGGCTCTGGGGCCAACGTCCTGACTTTC
-	once	14	TRBV1	TRBJ2-7	CASSHGQGGVEQYF	TGCGCCAGCAGTCACGGACAGGGGGGAGTCGAGCAGTACTTC
TRBD2	-	15	TRBV11-3	TRBJ2-1	CASSLRLAAYNEQFF	TGTGCCAGCAGCTTGCGACTAGCGGCCTACAATGAGCAGTTCTTC
TRBD2	-	14	TRBV29-1	TRBJ2-3	CSSIAGSSTDTQYF	TGCAGCTCTATAGCGGGGTCTAGCACAGATACGCAGTATTTT
-	-	12	TRBV28	TRBJ1-1	CASGPGKVEAFF	TGTGCCAGCGGCCCCGGGAAGGTTGAAGCTTTCTTT
-	-	15	TRBV19	TRBJ2-2	CASSITRQNTGELFF	TGTGCCAGTAGTATAACGCGGCAGAACACCGGGGAGCTGTTTTTT
TRBD2	-	14	TRBV11-3	TRBJ2-5	CASSRSQRETTQYF	TGTGCCAGCAGCCGATCGCAGCGGGAGACGACCCAGTACTTC
TRBD1	-	16	TRBV11-3	TRBJ2-5	CASSSTGTGGQETQYF	TGTGCCAGCAGCTCAACCGGGACAGGGGGCCAAGAGACCCAGTACTTC
-	-	15	TRBV19	TRBJ1-1	CASSARQAANTEAFF	TGTGCCAGTAGTGCGCGACAGGCAGCGAACACTGAAGCTTTCTTT
TRBD1	-	13	TRBV6-8	TRBJ1-2	CASSKGQGIGYTF	TGTGCCAGCAGTAAGGGACAGGGTATCGGCTACACCTTC